Presented here are 5 T cell receptor beta chains from one specimen sequenced in a study of T-cell reconstitution after alpha-beta-depleted transplantation in children. This sample's TCRbeta library carried unique molecular identifier barcodes. One entry per CDR3 protein, called by TCRdb with MiXCR from the PCR reads. The top ten hold 10% of the sample, which has more than 250,000 distinct CDR3 sequences, 9.5% to 10% seen once. Sequencing used PBMCs from the stem cell graft donor, obtained from the stem cell graft. These receptors all come from a human donor who donated a stem cell graft to a child with SCID.

The genes are TRBV9 and TRBJ2-3, with D maybe TRBD2 (6 bases). The CDR3 runs 13 residues. V gave up 6 bases and J gave up 4 bases, with 12 bases separating them. Germline lookup yields CDR1 SGDLS and CDR2 YYNGEE. The CDR3 coding sequence is TGTGCCAGCACGGCGGGGTGGGCAGATACGCAGTATTTT. It is translated as CASTAGWADTQYF.

This clonotype came up once. The CDR3 loop is CASIWTGRNVPGELFF. The CDR3 DNA follows: TGTGCCAGCATTTGGACAGGCCGGAACGTACCCGGGGAGCTGTTTTTT. The genes are TRBV2 and TRBJ2-2, with TRBD1 identical over 7 bases. The V and J ends lost 7 bases and 6 bases, in that order; junction bases with no gene match: 14. The CDR3 covers 16 residues. The germline V gene encodes CDR1 SNHLY and CDR2 FYNNEI.

Many counts were recorded for this clonotype. The genes are TRBV5-8 and TRBJ2-7, with D possibly TRBD1 on 6 matching bases. V lost 7 bases, J lost 3 bases, and 14 bases lay in between. CDR1 is SGHTS and CDR2 is YDEGEE in the germline V gene. CDR3 length: 13 amino acids. The CDR3 DNA is TGTGCCAGCTTATCACAGGGATACTACGAGCAGTACTTC. It is translated as CASLSQGYYEQYF.

This clonotype has a count of ten or more. This chain uses TRBV3-1 with TRBJ2-3; tentatively, D is TRBD1 (6 bases). V was pared by 6 bases and J by 2 bases, with 15 bases between. There are 15 residues in the CDR3. CDR1 and CDR2 from the germline V gene are LGHDT and YNNKEL (reference sequence). The CDR3 coding sequence is TGTGCCAGCAGTCCAGCCAGGGACAACACAGATACGCAGTATTTT. It codes for CASSPARDNTDTQYF.

The V call is TRBV5-1, the J call TRBJ1-6, with D perhaps matching TRBD1 (6 bases). This CDR3 has 18 residues. Trimming took 0 bases from V and 5 from J, leaving 18 bases between them. CDR1 is SGHRS, CDR2 YFSETQ, per germline. CDR3 nucleotide sequence: TGCGCCAGCAGCTTGGCCGGCGGGGGCGCCGCCGATAATTCACCCCTCCACTTT. Translating gives CASSLAGGGAADNSPLHF.